This is a list of T cell receptor beta chains from one sample in a study of shared clonotypes between healthy human individuals. Generated by immunoSEQ multiplex PCR, the TCRdb table keeps only in-frame clones and is missing some. The sample yields approximately 1,000,000 clones, 70% to 80% seen once. Sequenced sample: memory CD4+ T cells from PBMCs. All receptors derive from a man younger than 30 in good health. Some clones in this sample may be carry-over from other donors' samples. The conserved cysteine and the conserved F or W are not part of the CDR3 here. Fields, in order: J gene, V gene, CDR3 protein.

j_gene: TRBJ2-7
v_gene: TRBV11-2
CDR3aa: ASSLERDRVYEQY

j_gene: TRBJ2-3
v_gene: TRBV11-1
CDR3aa: ASSLRQSSTDTQY

j_gene: TRBJ2-2
v_gene: TRBV2
CDR3aa: ASRGDSSGELF

j_gene: TRBJ2-5
v_gene: TRBV10-3
CDR3aa: AISPGHQQETQY

j_gene: TRBJ2-7
v_gene: TRBV7-7
CDR3aa: ASSRNRDSYEQY

j_gene: TRBJ1-1
v_gene: TRBV11-2
CDR3aa: ASSQGGLNTEAF

j_gene: TRBJ2-1
v_gene: TRBV5-1
CDR3aa: ASSLAGEAYNEQF

j_gene: TRBJ2-3
v_gene: TRBV11-1
CDR3aa: ASSPWTAGDTQY

j_gene: TRBJ2-2
v_gene: TRBV11-3
CDR3aa: ASSPSDGNTGELF

j_gene: TRBJ2-1
v_gene: TRBV9
CDR3aa: ASSVGRGANEQF

j_gene: TRBJ2-1
v_gene: TRBV29-1
CDR3aa: SVGRGERELF

j_gene: TRBJ1-1
v_gene: TRBV5-1
CDR3aa: ASRTTGQENTEAF

j_gene: TRBJ1-2
v_gene: TRBV7-9
CDR3aa: ASSWTGLDYGYT

j_gene: TRBJ2-3
v_gene: TRBV2
CDR3aa: ASRWTETDTQY

j_gene: TRBJ1-1
v_gene: TRBV28
CDR3aa: ASIILPGQGATEAF

j_gene: TRBJ2-1
v_gene: TRBV6-1
CDR3aa: ASSEGLGLAGNEQF

j_gene: TRBJ1-2
v_gene: TRBV10-2
CDR3aa: ASRDRGYT

j_gene: TRBJ2-1
v_gene: TRBV2
CDR3aa: ASRSSSYNEQF

j_gene: TRBJ2-5
v_gene: TRBV18
CDR3aa: ASSPPVGVETQY

j_gene: TRBJ2-1
v_gene: TRBV7-3
CDR3aa: ASSAPGQGLF

j_gene: TRBJ1-2
v_gene: TRBV5-4
CDR3aa: ASSRGGDSYAL

j_gene: TRBJ1-5
v_gene: TRBV9
CDR3aa: ASSAGISLALPQH

j_gene: TRBJ2-3
v_gene: TRBV5-1
CDR3aa: ASSFGQGTDTQY

j_gene: TRBJ2-5
v_gene: TRBV27
CDR3aa: ASSPGTGGTQY

j_gene: TRBJ2-5
v_gene: TRBV28
CDR3aa: ASRGQVVGTQY

j_gene: TRBJ1-4
v_gene: TRBV28
CDR3aa: ASSLSNKGGKLF

j_gene: TRBJ1-5
v_gene: TRBV4-1
CDR3aa: ASSQEGVEPQH

j_gene: TRBJ2-1
v_gene: TRBV5-1
CDR3aa: ASSLGTGALNEQF

j_gene: TRBJ1-3
v_gene: TRBV19
CDR3aa: ASRPGQRSGNTIY

j_gene: TRBJ1-1
v_gene: TRBV30
CDR3aa: AWRGVVNTEAF